These 29 T cell receptor beta chains share one sample of origin, sequenced in a study of blood T cell repertoires in COVID-19. The method was immunoSEQ multiplex PCR; TCRdb's version includes in-frame clones alone and lacks a portion of them. The table includes 250,000 to 350,000 clones, under 90% detected once. The source material was peripheral blood. The receptors here all came from a woman aged 40 to 50 who had recovered from COVID-19.

The chain uses TRBV10-3 and TRBJ2-7; no definite D call. Trimming removed 1 base from V and 5 bases from J, with 3 bases in between. This CDR3 region has 11 residues. The germline V gene encodes CDR1 ENHRY and CDR2 SYGVKD. CDR3: CAISELDEQYF. The CDR3 bases are TGTGCCATCAGTGAGTTAGACGAGCAGTACTTC.

The J gene is TRBJ1-1, the V gene TRBV30; D gene unclear. The CDR3 extends over 12 amino acids. CDR1 is GTSNPN and CDR2 is SVGIG in the germline V gene (reference sequence). The V end lost 2 bases, the J end lost 7 bases, and 11 bases lay between the germline ends. CDR3 in amino acids: CAWSQPRLEAFF. In nucleotides, the CDR3 is TGTGCCTGGAGTCAGCCCAGACTTGAAGCTTTCTTT. Full variable domain (rest looked up from reference TRBV30 and TRBJ1-1): SQTIHQWPATLVQPVGSPLSLECTVEGTSNPNLYWYRQAAGRGLQLLFYSVGIGQISSEVPQNLSASRPQDRQFILSSKKLLLSDSGFYLCAWSQPRLEAFFGQGTRLTVV.

This clone was observed once. This sequence joins TRBV11-1 and TRBJ2-7; D remains unclear. Trimming removed 2 bases at V and 3 bases at J, with 8 bases between. The CDR3 runs to 13 residues. The germline gives CDR1 SGHAT, CDR2 FQDESV (reference sequence). CDR3 DNA sequence: TGTGCCAGCAGCTTAAACCGCTACTACGAGCAGTACTTC. Protein sequence: CASSLNRYYEQYF.

The chain recombines TRBV24-1 with TRBJ2-3; no reliable D call. Germline V gene data show CDR1 as KGHDR and CDR2 as SFDVKD. V gave up 5 bases and J gave up 6 bases, with 8 bases separating them. The CDR3 contains 12 residues. The CDR3 region has the DNA TGTGCCACCAGTGCGTGGCGGGATACGCAGTATTTT. Its translation: CATSAWRDTQYF.

This sequence joins TRBV11-3 and TRBJ2-3, with 10 bases identical to TRBD2. V shed 3 bases, J shed 2 bases, and the junction held 5 bases outside the gene matches. The CDR3 is made up of 16 amino acids. Germline assignment: CDR1 SGHNT and CDR2 YENEEA. DNA for the CDR3: TGTGCCAGCAGCTTGGGACTAGCGCTACTCACAGATACGCAGTATTTT. This codes for CASSLGLALLTDTQYF.

This clone was seen once. The CDR3 DNA reads TGTGCCAGCAGCTTAGAGGTTAGCGGGACTAATGAGCAGTTCTTC. Encoded protein: CASSLEVSGTNEQFF. The chain has TRBV13 and TRBJ2-1, with TRBD2 matching 8 bases. Germline loops: CDR1 PRHDT, CDR2 FYEKMQ (reference sequence). The CDR3 is 15 residues long. V lost 1 base and J lost 7; bases outside the gene matches: 6.

The chain recombines TRBV7-9 with TRBJ1-1; D might be TRBD1 (5 bases). V lost 0 bases and J lost 4, with 18 bases in between. This CDR3 region has 17 residues. CDR1 is SEHNR, CDR2 FQNEAQ, per germline (reference sequence). The CDR3 sequence is CASSLAPAGGTRTEAFF. The CDR3 DNA reads TGTGCCAGCAGCTTAGCGCCCGCCGGGGGGACGCGCACTGAAGCTTTCTTT.

V usage is TRBV9 and J usage is TRBJ1-4, with no clear D. Germline V lookup: CDR1 SGDLS, CDR2 YYNGEE. The CDR3 loop spans 13 amino acids. V was pared by 0 bases and J by 5 bases, with 5 bases between. CDR3 in DNA: TGTGCCAGCAGCGTAGATCCAAATGAAAAACTGTTTTTT. Protein sequence: CASSVDPNEKLFF.

This clone was found once. This chain links TRBV28 with TRBJ2-5; no clear D gene. The CDR3 sequence is 13 residues long. The germline gives CDR1 MDHEN, CDR2 SYDVKM. V dropped 6 bases and J dropped 3 bases, with 11 bases sitting between them. CDR3 region: CASSYYAKETQYF. CDR3 nucleotides: TGTGCCAGCAGCTACTATGCGAAAGAGACCCAGTACTTC.

The V call is TRBV30, the J call TRBJ1-4; 10 bases fit TRBD1. V was pared by 0 bases and J by 5 bases, with 3 bases of the junction left unmatched. Germline CDR1 GTSNPN, CDR2 SVGIG (reference sequence). CDR3 length: 15 residues. Here the CDR3 reads CAWSVMGQGNEKLFF. The DNA of the CDR3 is TGTGCCTGGAGTGTTATGGGACAGGGGAATGAAAAACTGTTTTTT.

The CDR3, as DNA: TGTGCCAGCAGCTGGACTAGCGGGAACACCGGGGAGCTGTTTTTT. As protein: CASSWTSGNTGELFF. The rearrangement links TRBV5-5 to TRBJ2-2; 10 nucleotides match TRBD2. From germline, CDR1 is SGHKS and CDR2 YYEKEE (reference sequence). The CDR3 sequence is 15 residues long. The J segment lost 1 base and the V segment lost 3 bases, leaving 0 bases of the junction unmatched.

The V call is TRBV24-1, the J call TRBJ2-3, with 10 nucleotides matching TRBD2. The ends lost 4 bases at V and 0 bases at J; junction bases unmatched: 6. The V gene's germline CDR1 is KGHDR and CDR2 SFDVKD. This CDR3 comprises 17 residues. The CDR3 here is CATSDQGLAESTDTQYF. In DNA, the CDR3 is TGTGCCACCAGTGACCAAGGACTAGCGGAAAGCACAGATACGCAGTATTTT.

The chain links TRBV28 to TRBJ2-7; 8 positions match TRBD2. Trimming removed 1 base from V and 1 base from J; junction bases left unmatched: 3. The CDR3 is 15 residues long. CDR1 and CDR2 (germline): MDHEN, SYDVKM. The DNA of the CDR3 is TGTGCCAGCAGTTTATCGTTAGCGGGGTCCTACGAGCAGTACTTC. Translated: CASSLSLAGSYEQYF.

In nucleotides, the CDR3 is TGTGCCAGCAGCTCCCCTCTCGACAGGGCAACAGATACGCAGTATTTT. Protein: CASSSPLDRATDTQYF. The V call is TRBV11-3, the J call TRBJ2-3; 7 bases agree with TRBD1. The junction had 10 bases not matched to a gene; V was cut back by 4 bases and J by 3 bases. Germline loops: CDR1 SGHNT, CDR2 YENEEA. The CDR3 runs 16 residues.

The V gene is TRBV5-1, the J gene TRBJ2-2; D gene unclear. The V end was cut by 4 bases, the J end by 3 bases, with 7 bases between. The CDR3 runs to 13 residues. Germline V gene lookup returns CDR1 SGHRS and CDR2 YFSETQ. The CDR3 DNA sequence: TGCGCCAGCAGCCTAAGCGACACCGGGGAGCTGTTTTTT. Protein sequence: CASSLSDTGELFF.

This chain's CDR3 is CASSSRGEETQYF. The CDR3 nucleotides are TGTGCCAGCAGCTCCAGGGGGGAAGAGACCCAGTACTTC. This chain links TRBV12-3 or TRBV12-4 with TRBJ2-5; D may be TRBD1 (7 bases). The CDR3 covers 13 residues. V lost 6 bases, J lost 3 bases, and 11 bases lay in between.

The V and J genes are TRBV21-1 and TRBJ2-1; TRBD2, the table's D call, lacks a check against the DNA. TRBV21-1 is shown as a pseudogene. The CDR3 totals 18 residues. Here the CDR3 reads CASSKGGFSDSSYNEQFF. The CDR3 bases are TGTGCCAGCAGCAAAGGAGGCTTCAGCGATAGCTCCTACAATGAGCAGTTCTTC.

The chain links TRBV10-3 to TRBJ1-4; D is ambiguous. The CDR3 contains 14 residues. The germline V and J ends were trimmed by 2 bases and 6 bases, with 10 bases remaining between them. CDR1 and CDR2 from the germline V gene are ENHRY and SYGVKD. CDR3 amino acids: CAISEGGSHEKLFF. The CDR3 DNA follows: TGTGCCATCAGTGAGGGAGGGTCCCATGAAAAACTGTTTTTT.

This clone turned up a few times. The same CDR3 is also encoded by other DNA sequences in this sample. The chain carries TRBV27 and TRBJ2-7; tentative D call: TRBD2 (6 bases). The CDR3 length is 14 residues. Germline values: CDR1 MNHEY, CDR2 SMNVEV (reference sequence). V was trimmed by 5 bases and J by 2 bases, leaving 13 bases between them. The DNA for the CDR3 is TGTGCCAGCAGTCTTGCGGGGCAGACCTACGAGCAGTACTTC. It encodes CASSLAGQTYEQYF.

The chain is built from TRBV7-3 and TRBJ2-2; weak D call: TRBD1 (5 bases). V lost 5 bases and J 2 bases, leaving 6 bases between the germline ends. This CDR3 region has 13 residues. The germline CDR1 and CDR2 sequences are SGHTA and FQGTGA. The DNA for the CDR3 is TGTGCCAGCAGCGGACAAAACACCGGGGAGCTGTTTTTT. It encodes CASSGQNTGELFF.

The chain recombines TRBV6-5 with TRBJ1-5; 7 bases are shared with TRBD1. Per germline, CDR1 MNHEY and CDR2 SVGAGI. After removal of 2 bases from V and 0 bases from J, the junction contained 1 base not matched to a gene. This CDR3 spans 15 amino acids. In nucleotides, the CDR3 is TGTGCCAGCAGTTACGACAGGGATAGCAATCAGCCCCAGCATTTT. Translating it yields CASSYDRDSNQPQHF.

The chain combines TRBV5-6 with TRBJ2-5, with a possible D match to TRBD2 (5 bases). Trimming took 2 bases from V and 4 from J, leaving 12 bases between them. This CDR3 region has 14 residues. Germline CDR1 is SGHDT and CDR2 is YYEEEE. The DNA for the CDR3 is TGTGCCAGCAGCTTCGTCGGCGGGCTAGAGACCCAGTACTTC. Translating gives CASSFVGGLETQYF.

The J gene is TRBJ2-3, the V gene TRBV6-5; maybe TRBD2 (5 bases). The CDR3 spans 15 residues. V lost 5 bases to trimming and J lost 4 bases, with 16 bases between them. The germline V gene encodes CDR1 MNHEY and CDR2 SVGAGI. Written as DNA, the CDR3 is TGTGCCAGCAGTCCCCTAGGGAGTTCGCCAGATACGCAGTATTTT. The encoded protein is CASSPLGSSPDTQYF.

With regard to this clone: The sample contains more than one DNA sequence encoding this CDR3. This chain joins TRBV27 and TRBJ1-3; possible D gene TRBD1, 6 bases. CDR3 length: 13 amino acids. V shed 5 bases and J shed 4 bases, with 9 bases lying between them. The germline CDR1 and CDR2 sequences are MNHEY and SMNVEV (reference sequence). DNA for the CDR3: TGTGCCAGCAGTCCAACAGGGGGAAACACCATATATTTT. Residues: CASSPTGGNTIYF.

The genes are TRBV5-4 and TRBJ2-7, with D possibly TRBD2 on 7 matching bases. V was clipped by 4 bases and J by 0 bases, with 17 bases between them. Germline loops: CDR1 SGHNT, CDR2 YYREEE (reference sequence). This CDR3 is 16 amino acids long. CDR3 in amino acids: CASSPGGQRGSYEQYF. The CDR3 coding sequence is TGTGCCAGCAGCCCGGGGGGCCAGCGGGGCTCCTACGAGCAGTACTTC.

This rearrangement joins TRBV2 to TRBJ2-6; weak D call: TRBD1 (5 bases). The germline gives CDR1 SNHLY, CDR2 FYNNEI. V shed 7 bases and J shed 1 base, with 8 bases lying between them. The length of the CDR3 is 14 residues. The CDR3 loop is CASNPGSGANVLTF. DNA of the CDR3: TGTGCCAGCAACCCAGGGTCTGGGGCCAACGTCCTGACTTTC.

The genes are TRBV9 and TRBJ2-7; 8 bases match TRBD2. The CDR3 sequence is 16 residues long. The V and J ends lost 0 bases and 7 bases, in that order; junction bases with no gene match: 12. Germline loops: CDR1 SGDLS, CDR2 YYNGEE. This CDR3 is CASSVGGGSGNGEQYF. The CDR3 nucleotides read TGTGCCAGCAGCGTAGGAGGGGGTAGCGGGAACGGGGAGCAGTACTTC.

This clone appeared once. The chain uses TRBV4-1 and TRBJ2-5; D unclear. The germline V gene has CDR1 MGHRA and CDR2 YSYEKL. The length of the CDR3 is 15 residues. The V end lost 4 bases, the J end lost 1 base, and 13 bases lay between the germline ends. CDR3 protein: CASSPGSVPQETQYF. The CDR3 DNA reads as TGCGCCAGCAGCCCCGGTTCGGTCCCCCAAGAGACCCAGTACTTC.

The rearrangement joins TRBV7-9 to TRBJ2-7, with 8 bases aligning to TRBD2. There are 14 residues in the CDR3. From germline, CDR1 is SEHNR and CDR2 FQNEAQ (reference sequence). With V trimmed by 2 bases and J by 5 bases, 5 bases remained unmatched. CDR3 coding DNA: TGTGCCAGCAGCTTACGGGAGGGCCCCCACGAGCAGTACTTC. Translated: CASSLREGPHEQYF.